The 27 T cell receptor beta chains listed next were all sequenced from one sample in a study of blood T cells in healthy people across ages. The second PCR ran roughly 6 to 11 cycles with a sample-barcoded 5' primer and J-beta primers. TCRdb itself ran the 5' RACE reads through MiXCR, one entry per CDR3 protein. Altogether fewer than 800,000 distinct CDR3 sequences are present, around 48% being singletons, with the ten largest covering roughly 34%. The sequenced sample was blood. The receptors derive from a woman aged 60-75 years in good health.

The V call is TRBV6-1, the J call TRBJ1-4, with D possibly being TRBD1 (5 bases). CDR1 and CDR2 (germline): MNHNS, SASEGT. The CDR3 length is 15 residues. The V end was cut by 2 bases, the J end by 8 bases, with 15 bases between. DNA of the CDR3: TGTGCCAGCAGTGAAAAGGTCCTACCAGGGGAAAAACTGTTTTTT. Protein: CASSEKVLPGEKLFF.

This chain joins TRBV5-4 and TRBJ2-7, with TRBD1 matching over 7 bases. The V gene end was trimmed by 4 bases and the J gene end by 5 bases; junction bases not matched to a gene: 6. CDR3 size: 13 residues. Per germline, CDR1 SGHNT and CDR2 YYREEE (reference sequence). CDR3 coding DNA: TGTGCCAGCAGCCAACAGGGGTTCCACGAGCAGTACTTC. It translates to CASSQQGFHEQYF.

This chain uses TRBV6-5 with TRBJ2-3; D is uncertain. The CDR3 contains 14 residues. CDR1 and CDR2 from the germline V gene are MNHEY and SVGAGI. Between the trimmed V and J ends, which lost 5 bases and 10 bases, there was a span of 19 bases. CDR3 sequence (DNA): TGTGCCAGCAGTCCCGCGTTGGGGTCGCCCTCGCAGTATTTT. Encoded protein: CASSPALGSPSQYF.

This clonotype was recorded at least ten times. The rearrangement uses TRBV28 and TRBJ2-7; TRBD2 matches at 13 bases. Germline loops: CDR1 MDHEN, CDR2 SYDVKM. CDR3 length: 16 amino acids. V lost 6 bases, J lost 2 bases, and 7 bases stayed unmatched. The CDR3 nucleotides are TGTGCCAGCAGGACTAGCGGGAGGCTATCCCCCTACGAGCAGTACTTC. This gives the protein CASRTSGRLSPYEQYF.

The rearrangement joins TRBV9 to TRBJ2-1; 9 nucleotides line up with TRBD2. CDR3 length equals 16 residues. Germline CDR1 and CDR2: SGDLS and YYNGEE. The junction had 6 bases not matched to a gene; V was cut back by 1 base and J by 4 bases. For the CDR3, the DNA is TGTGCCAGCAGCGTAACCGGGACTAGCTTTTACAATGAGCAGTTCTTC. Its protein product is CASSVTGTSFYNEQFF.

This chain connects TRBV7-9 to TRBJ2-5, with a weak D call TRBD2 (5 bases). This CDR3 has 11 amino acids. V was shortened by 8 bases and J by 5 bases, with 9 bases between the two germline ends. Looked up from germline, CDR1 is SEHNR and CDR2 is FQNEAQ (reference sequence). The CDR3 loop reads CASLGVETQYF. As DNA, the CDR3 is TGTGCCAGCCTGGGAGTCGAGACCCAGTACTTC.

This sequence joins TRBV7-2 and TRBJ2-2; tentative D call: TRBD2 (6 bases). The germline V gene encodes CDR1 SGHTA and CDR2 FQGNSA. The germline V and J ends were trimmed by 3 bases and 4 bases, with 9 bases remaining between them. The CDR3 totals 14 residues. CDR3 sequence: CASSFGTFTGELFF. Written as DNA, the CDR3 is TGTGCCAGCAGCTTCGGGACTTTCACCGGGGAGCTGTTTTTT.

The rearrangement links TRBV28 to TRBJ1-4, with TRBD1 as a possible D gene (6 bases). CDR1 MDHEN and CDR2 SYDVKM come from the germline V gene. The CDR3 extends over 15 amino acids. Trimming took off 7 bases at V and 8 bases at J, with 20 bases between the two ends. CDR3 DNA sequence: TGTGCCAGCACTGAGAGGGACAAGGGGGAAGAAAAACTGTTTTTT. It specifies CASTERDKGEEKLFF.

The J gene is TRBJ2-1, the V gene TRBV5-1; weak D call: TRBD2 (5 bases). This CDR3 is built from 16 residues. Germline V gives CDR1 SGHRS, CDR2 YFSETQ. The ends were cut back, 1 base at V and 7 bases at J, with 18 bases in the middle. CDR3 in DNA: TGCGCCAGCAGCTTGATCAGCGGAATTCCGGGTAATGAGCAGTTCTTC. This codes for CASSLISGIPGNEQFF.

This clonotype was picked up many times. The chain uses TRBV7-2 and TRBJ2-5; D is perhaps TRBD1 or TRBD2 (5 bases each). CDR3 length: 14 residues. Germline CDR1 SGHTA, CDR2 FQGNSA. Trimming took off 6 bases at V and 5 bases at J, with 16 bases between the two ends. The CDR3 region has the DNA TGTGCCAGCAGACAAGGGACCACGTGGGAGACCCAGTACTTC. It is translated as CASRQGTTWETQYF. Full variable domain (remainder filled in from reference TRBV7-2 and TRBJ2-5): GAGVSQSPSNKVTEKGKDVELRCDPISGHTALYWYRQSLGQGLEFLIYFQGNSAPDKSGLPSDRFSAERTGGSVSTLTIQRTQQEDSAVYLCASRQGTTWETQYFGPGTRLLVL.

This rearrangement joins TRBV7-2 to TRBJ2-1, with 9 nucleotides matching TRBD1. Germline CDR1 reads SGHTA; CDR2 reads FQGNSA. Trimming cost V 3 bases and J 9 bases; bases outside gene matches: 3. The CDR3 has 13 amino acids. In nucleotides, the CDR3 is TGTGCCAGCAGCTTCGACAGGGGGGGTGAGCAGTTCTTC. The encoded protein is CASSFDRGGEQFF.

This clonotype was seen at least ten times. The chain links TRBV29-1 to TRBJ2-6, with unresolved D. The CDR3 has 12 amino acids. Trimming cost V 3 bases and J 1 base, with 1 base left between them. CDR1 is SQVTM and CDR2 is ANQGSEA in the germline V gene. The CDR3 coding sequence is TGCAGCGTTGAGTCTGGGGCCAACGTCCTGACTTTC. This gives the protein CSVESGANVLTF.

This clonotype occurred once. The chain links TRBV29-1 to TRBJ1-1; 9 bases are a match to TRBD1. The CDR3 runs 13 residues. CDR1 and CDR2 from the germline V gene are SQVTM and ANQGSEA. The V and J ends lost 7 bases and 1 base, in that order; junction bases with no gene match: 4. In DNA, the CDR3 is TGCAGCGCCGGGACAGGGCGGAACACTGAAGCTTTCTTT. This codes for CSAGTGRNTEAFF. Filled out from reference TRBV29-1 and TRBJ1-1, the complete variable domain reads SAVISQKPSRDICQRGTSLTIQCQVDSQVTMMFWYRQQPGQSLTLIATANQGSEATYESGFVIDKFPISRPNLTFSTLTVSNMSPEDSSIYLCSAGTGRNTEAFFGQGTRLTVV.

This clonotype was counted only a few times. The gene calls are TRBV20-1 and TRBJ1-2, with D hard to call. V lost 5 bases and J 1 base, leaving 8 bases between the germline ends. This CDR3 spans 12 amino acids. The germline V gene encodes CDR1 DFQATT and CDR2 SNEGSKA (reference sequence). CDR3 sequence (DNA): TGCAGTGCTCACGGCCGTAACTATGGCTACACCTTC. Translating gives CSAHGRNYGYTF.

This clonotype came up many times. This sequence joins TRBV4-1 and TRBJ2-1; 12 nucleotides match TRBD2. J gave up 6 bases and V 0 bases, and 3 bases lay outside the gene matches. CDR3 length: 16 residues. In germline, CDR1 is MGHRA, CDR2 YSYEKL. For the CDR3, the DNA is TGCGCCAGCAGCCAAGAGCTAGCGGGAGGGCTCAATGAGCAGTTCTTC. Protein sequence: CASSQELAGGLNEQFF.

V gene TRBV27 combines with J gene TRBJ2-7; 12 positions agree with TRBD2. CDR1 is MNHEY and CDR2 is SMNVEV in the germline V gene (reference sequence). This CDR3 spans 18 amino acids. V trimming: 4 bases; J trimming: 2 bases; junction bases outside the gene matches: 12. DNA for the CDR3: TGTGCCAGCAGTTCGCTGACTAGCGGGAGTTTTCGGGCCTACGAGCAGTACTTC. This sequence encodes CASSSLTSGSFRAYEQYF.

The chain has TRBV20-1 and TRBJ2-5; a weak D match, TRBD2 (6 bases). Trimming left V 6 bases short and J 0 bases short, with 11 bases between. Germline V gene sequence: CDR1 DFQATT, CDR2 SNEGSKA (reference sequence). The CDR3 has 13 amino acids. In DNA, the CDR3 is TGCAGTGCCGCGGGAACGTACCAAGAGACCCAGTACTTC. This translates into CSAAGTYQETQYF.

The rearrangement links TRBV10-3 to TRBJ2-7, with 7 bases matching TRBD2. The trim removed 7 bases at V and 3 bases at J, leaving 9 bases unmatched. This CDR3 comprises 14 residues. Per the germline V gene, CDR1 is ENHRY and CDR2 is SYGVKD. As DNA, the CDR3 is TGTGCCATCAAGCCGGCTAGCGGATTCTACGAGCAGTACTTC. This gives the protein CAIKPASGFYEQYF.

J is TRBJ2-1 and V is TRBV7-2; D gene uncertain. Trimming stripped 5 bases from V and 6 bases from J, with 11 bases between. CDR1 is SGHTA and CDR2 is FQGNSA in the germline V gene. This CDR3 has 13 amino acids. DNA for the CDR3: TGTGCCAGCAGCACCCGGAGCGCCAATGAGCAGTTCTTC. This gives the protein CASSTRSANEQFF.

V is TRBV4-2 and J is TRBJ2-7; D is tentatively TRBD1 or TRBD2 (6 bases each). Germline CDR1 and CDR2: LGHNA and YNFKEQ. The CDR3 loop spans 17 amino acids. Between the trimmed V and J ends, which lost 0 bases and 2 bases, there was a span of 17 bases. The CDR3 sequence is CASSQDYFGGPPYEQYF. The CDR3 nucleotides read TGTGCCAGCAGCCAAGATTATTTTGGGGGGCCTCCCTACGAGCAGTACTTC.

V gene TRBV6-1 combines with J gene TRBJ2-1; TRBD2 aligns across 7 bases. CDR3 length: 19 amino acids. Germline V gene lookup returns CDR1 MNHNS and CDR2 SASEGT. J lost 0 bases, V lost 6 bases, and 17 bases had no gene match. CDR3 loop: CASSWVGRESDFSYNEQFF. DNA for the CDR3: TGTGCCAGCAGCTGGGTGGGGCGGGAGTCGGATTTCTCCTACAATGAGCAGTTCTTC.

The chain links TRBV10-3 to TRBJ2-1; the D gene is possibly TRBD2 (6 bases). This CDR3 region has 13 residues. Between the trimmed V and J ends, which lost 6 bases and 7 bases, there was a span of 13 bases. Germline V gene lookup returns CDR1 ENHRY and CDR2 SYGVKD. The chain's CDR3 is CAIRSGPGNEQFF. The CDR3 nucleotides are TGTGCCATCAGGAGCGGGCCGGGGAATGAGCAGTTCTTC.

The chain combines TRBV14 with TRBJ2-3; 9 bases match TRBD2. This CDR3 has 16 amino acids. Germline V lookup: CDR1 SGHDN, CDR2 FVKESK. Trimming at V came to 3 bases and at J to 0 bases, leaving 4 bases not matched to a gene. In DNA form, the CDR3 reads TGTGCCAGCAGCCATAATAGCGGGAGCAGCACAGATACGCAGTATTTT. The encoded protein is CASSHNSGSSTDTQYF.

The gene calls are TRBV28 and TRBJ2-5; no clear D. The germline V gene encodes CDR1 MDHEN and CDR2 SYDVKM. The CDR3 sequence is 14 residues long. With 2 bases removed from V and 2 bases from J, the gap between germline ends came to 9 bases. This CDR3 is CASSLMASQETQYF. The CDR3 region has the DNA TGTGCCAGCAGTTTAATGGCCTCACAAGAGACCCAGTACTTC.

This clonotype has a handful of counts. The chain has TRBV10-3 and TRBJ2-1; tentatively, D is TRBD1 or TRBD2 (6 bases each). V was shortened by 4 bases and J by 7 bases, with 11 bases between the two germline ends. CDR1 and CDR2 (germline): ENHRY, SYGVKD. The CDR3 length is 13 residues. The CDR3 here is CAISGQGGNEQFF. The CDR3 nucleotides are TGTGCCATCAGTGGACAAGGGGGGAATGAGCAGTTCTTC.

The chain joins TRBV6-2 or TRBV6-3 to TRBJ2-7, with D unclear. From germline, CDR1 is MNHEY and CDR2 SVGEGT. The CDR3 consists of 15 residues. V was trimmed by 2 bases and J by 1 base, leaving 12 bases between them. CDR3 DNA: TGTGCCAGCAGTTACCCGATACGCGGATCCTACGAGCAGTACTTC. This translates into CASSYPIRGSYEQYF.

With respect to this clonotype: With a much larger clone just one base away, this may be a read error. This chain links TRBV3-1 with TRBJ2-7; TRBD2 agrees at 10 bases. CDR1 and CDR2 from the germline V gene are LGHDT and YNNKEL (reference sequence). Losses at the gene ends were 1 base for V and 7 bases for J; bases not matched to a gene: 16. This CDR3 is 18 amino acids long. This chain's CDR3 is CASSQGAPSGSFYGEQYF. CDR3 sequence (DNA): TGTGCCAGCAGCCAAGGTGCCCCTAGCGGGAGTTTTTACGGTGAGCAGTACTTC.